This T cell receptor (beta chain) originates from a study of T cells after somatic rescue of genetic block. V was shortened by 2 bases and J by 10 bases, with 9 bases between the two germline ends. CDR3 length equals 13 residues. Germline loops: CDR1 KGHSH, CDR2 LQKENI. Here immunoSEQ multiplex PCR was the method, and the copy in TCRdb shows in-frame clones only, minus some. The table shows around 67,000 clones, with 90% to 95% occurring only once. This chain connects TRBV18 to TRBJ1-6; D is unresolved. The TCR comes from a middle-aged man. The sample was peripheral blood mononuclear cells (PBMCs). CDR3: CASSPERSSPLHF. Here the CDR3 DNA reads TGTGCCAGCTCACCAGAAAGGAGCTCACCCCTCCACTTT.